The rows below give T cell receptor beta chains drawn from one sample of a study of blood T cell repertoires in COVID-19. TCRdb's copy holds only in-frame clones and misses some; the assay was immunoSEQ multiplex PCR. The table has over 75,000 clones, over 70% seen once. Specimen: peripheral blood. The receptors stem from a man aged 50 to 60 who had recovered from COVID-19. CDR3s include the opening cysteine and the closing phenylalanine or tryptophan. Each record gives: J gene, D gene, clone size, V gene, CDR3 protein, CDR3 DNA. D genes are given only for firm matches. Rows may omit the clone size; those that give it use once, few, many or a size class.

TRBJ2-7 - - TRBV23-1 CANKRFEGDEQYF TGCGCCAACAAACGCTTTGAAGGGGACGAGCAGTACTTC
TRBJ2-7 - - TRBV4-3 CASSPQVVISYEQYF TGCGCCAGCAGCCCGCAGGTTGTGATCTCCTACGAGCAGTACTTC
TRBJ2-1 TRBD2 - TRBV4-1 CASSLSGTSGRGEQFF TGCGCCAGCAGCCTCTCCGGGACTAGCGGGAGGGGGGAGCAGTTCTTC
TRBJ2-7 TRBD2 - TRBV24-1 CATSEVRVSSWLAGPTYEQYF TGTGCCACCAGTGAGGTGAGAGTTTCTTCGTGGCTAGCGGGACCCACCTACGAGCAGTACTTC
TRBJ1-1 - - TRBV6-5 CASRPPGGSVEAFF TGTGCCAGCAGACCGCCGGGGGGATCGGTTGAAGCTTTCTTT
TRBJ1-1 TRBD1 few TRBV19 CASSLDRVGAFF TGTGCCAGTAGTCTGGACAGGGTAGGAGCTTTCTTT
TRBJ1-4 - once TRBV24-1 CATGDIDNEKLFF TGTGCCACTGGGGACATAGATAATGAAAAACTGTTTTTT
TRBJ1-1 TRBD1 once TRBV18 CASSPELSGGNTEAFF TGTGCCAGCTCACCCGAGTTGTCAGGGGGCAACACTGAAGCTTTCTTT
TRBJ1-2 - - TRBV18 CASSFGGGRNYGYTF TGTGCCAGCTCCTTCGGCGGGGGGCGAAACTATGGCTACACCTTC
TRBJ2-7 - - TRBV7-9 CASSPKATYEQYF TGTGCCAGCAGCCCGAAAGCCACCTACGAGCAGTACTTC
TRBJ2-7 TRBD1 - TRBV18 CASSIAGTGVGEQYF TGTGCCAGCTCTATTGCCGGGACAGGGGTTGGAGAGCAGTACTTC
TRBJ1-2 - - TRBV3-1/TRBV3-2 CASSQETGFYGYTF TGTGCCAGCAGCCAAGAAACAGGGTTCTATGGCTACACCTTC
TRBJ2-5 - - TRBV10-3 CAISRDIQETQYF TGTGCCATCAGCCGGGACATCCAAGAGACCCAGTACTTC
TRBJ1-1 TRBD1 - TRBV5-1 CASSWGSGTGEAFF TGCGCCAGCAGCTGGGGGTCTGGGACAGGTGAAGCTTTCTTT
TRBJ2-7 - - TRBV14 CASSQSAGGYGQYF TGTGCCAGCAGCCAATCTGCTGGGGGGTACGGGCAGTACTTC
TRBJ1-2 TRBD1 - TRBV6-5 CASKDRGNYGYTF TGTGCCAGCAAGGACAGGGGAAACTATGGCTACACCTTC
TRBJ2-3 TRBD1 - TRBV5-1 CASSQGQGADTQYF TGCGCCAGCAGCCAGGGACAGGGGGCCGATACGCAGTATTTT
TRBJ2-3 TRBD1 - TRBV18 CASSLGQGARDTQYF TGTGCCAGCTCACTCGGACAGGGGGCGCGAGATACGCAGTATTTT
TRBJ1-1 TRBD1 once TRBV12-3/TRBV12-4 CASRRQGATEAFF TGTGCCAGCAGGAGACAGGGGGCGACTGAAGCTTTCTTT
TRBJ1-2 - - TRBV6-5 CASSYESGYGYTF TGTGCCAGCAGTTACGAGTCAGGGTATGGCTACACCTTC
TRBJ1-2 TRBD1 - TRBV24-1 CATSERTGVFGGYTF TGTGCCACCAGTGAAAGGACAGGGGTCTTCGGTGGCTACACCTTC
TRBJ1-1 - - TRBV6-1 CASSEVWTWINGEAFF TGTGCCAGCAGTGAAGTATGGACATGGATTAATGGGGAAGCTTTCTTT
TRBJ2-7 TRBD2 - TRBV5-1 CASSLELAGATEEYF TGCGCCAGCAGCTTGGAACTAGCGGGAGCCACCGAGGAGTACTTC